The subject of this entry is one TCR beta chain. The antigen this receptor binds is unknown. Base qualities are missing; no much larger clone stands one base away. The CDR3 spans 13 residues, from the cysteine through the phenylalanine. This entry keeps only the CDR3 DNA: 39 bases, framed from base 1. V trim: 11 bases; J trim: 5 bases; unmatched bases: 6. According to the germline V gene, CDR1 reads SNHLY and CDR2 reads FYNNEI. TCR beta VDJ combination and CDR3 sequence profiling used genomic DNA as the template. TCR repertoire sequencing was run on an Illumina HiSeq 2000. The original methods were these. Repertoires were assessed using TRBV/TRBJ rearrangement plots, CDR3 size and DJ length profiles, and Simpson's diversity index. Whichever DNA sequence was most abundant in the deep sequencing data was defined as the immunodominant clone. CDR3 amino acid sequences were checked for sharing between subjects and were compared against published repertoires and the VDJdb database. TCRdb passed the public sequencing reads through fastp at Q25 and MiXCR, retaining productive beta sequences. Each entry is one CDR3 protein sequence, shown with its most common DNA and genes. The V and J calls follow TCRdb's processing rather than the paper's. The sample yields 75,000 to 100,000 distinct CDR3 sequences; roughly two thirds were counted once. Together, the top ten hold roughly two thirds of the sample.

The data stem from a study of CD8+CD57+ T cells in acquired aplastic anemia listed by TCRdb under 2018. Regarding the study in general: Extracted DNA from sorted CD4+ and CD8+ cells averaged approximately 3 ug, ranging from about 0.18 to 27.4 ug. A CD8+CD57+ expansion meant a frequency higher than the mean frequency seen in healthy subjects. Findings and caveats that apply to the study as a whole: Between patients and healthy controls, no significant difference in CD8+ Simpson's diversity was found (P=0.060). Although roughly 30 CD8+ CDR3 sequences were shared by patients and controls, these sequences appeared highly expressed in patients and within the immunodominant clones of patients.

Expansion of CD8+CD57+ cells had been shown by flow cytometry in the patients chosen for sequencing. Every patient had a diagnosis of severe acquired aplastic anemia based on International Study of Aplastic Anemia and Agranulocytosis and Camitta criteria. No patient had received any therapy when blood was sampled. In the study, sorted CD4+ and CD8+ blood T cells from patients with severe aplastic anemia and from healthy subjects underwent deep sequencing of TCR repertoires. In the USA, patient enrollment took place under clinicaltrials.gov protocols 00001620, 01623167, 00001397, 00071045, 00081523 and 00961064. Ficoll-Paque density gradient centrifugation was used to isolate peripheral blood mononuclear cells. Before DNA was extracted, CD4+ and CD8+ T cells were sorted using either FACS or magnetic beads.

The rearrangement combines TRBV2 with TRBJ1-5; TRBD1 fits 10 bases in the junction. Sequenced sample: sorted CD4+, CD8+, or CD8+CD57+ T cells (not recorded which) from PBMCs. The receptor was isolated from a human donor with aplastic anemia. The nucleotides are TGTGCCTCCTACGGACAGGGGGATCAGCCCCAGCATTTT. Its protein is CASYGQGDQPQHF.